This TCR beta chain was recovered during a study of CD8 T cells in ankylosing spondylitis. The CDR3 sequence is 12 residues long. Germline V lookup: CDR1 SGHTA, CDR2 FQGNSA. Regarding the study as a whole: Past research had described some motif variants in reactive arthritis synovial fluid and blood. What appeared characteristic of ankylosing spondylitis blood was a TCR beta motif of eight highly homologous variants.

TCRdb re-analysed the 5' RACE reads in MiXCR, keeping a single row per CDR3 protein. The repertoire consists of over 400,000 distinct CDR3 sequences, with about 24% occurring once and the leading ten covering 0.89%. This clonotype has more than one count but fewer than ten. Antigen: not known. A read error may account for a junction end that differs from germline. The sequencing input was blood, either unsorted or a sorted T cell fraction (not recorded which). The chain recombines TRBV7-2 with TRBJ2-7; 7 bases align to TRBD1. The sequence was obtained from a male donor with ankylosing spondylitis. CDR3 region: CASSLSYQGVHF. The DNA of the CDR3 is TGTGCCAGCAGCTTAAGTTACCAGGGGGTTCACTTC.